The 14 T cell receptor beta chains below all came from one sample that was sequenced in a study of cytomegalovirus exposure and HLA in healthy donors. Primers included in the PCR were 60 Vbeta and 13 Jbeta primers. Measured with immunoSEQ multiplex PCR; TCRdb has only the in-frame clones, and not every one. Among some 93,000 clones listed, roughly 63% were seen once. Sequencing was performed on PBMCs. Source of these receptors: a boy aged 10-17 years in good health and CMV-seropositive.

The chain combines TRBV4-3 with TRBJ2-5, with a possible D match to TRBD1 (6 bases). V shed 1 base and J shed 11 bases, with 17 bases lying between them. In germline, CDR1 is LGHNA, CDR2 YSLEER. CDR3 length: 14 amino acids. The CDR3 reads CASSQGRSGDEQYF. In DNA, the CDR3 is TGCGCCAGCAGCCAAGGACGGTCAGGGGATGAGCAGTACTTC.

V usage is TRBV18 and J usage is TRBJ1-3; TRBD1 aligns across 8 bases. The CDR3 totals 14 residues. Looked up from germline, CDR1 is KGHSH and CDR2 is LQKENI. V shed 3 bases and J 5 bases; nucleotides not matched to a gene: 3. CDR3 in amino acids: CASSPDRARNTIYF. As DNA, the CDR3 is TGTGCCAGCTCACCGGACAGGGCTAGAAACACCATATATTTT.

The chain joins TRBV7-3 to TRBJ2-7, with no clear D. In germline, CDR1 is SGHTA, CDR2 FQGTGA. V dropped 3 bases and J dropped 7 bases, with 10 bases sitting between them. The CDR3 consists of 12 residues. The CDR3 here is CASSFYSREQYF. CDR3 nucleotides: TGTGCCAGCAGCTTTTACAGTCGGGAGCAGTACTTC.

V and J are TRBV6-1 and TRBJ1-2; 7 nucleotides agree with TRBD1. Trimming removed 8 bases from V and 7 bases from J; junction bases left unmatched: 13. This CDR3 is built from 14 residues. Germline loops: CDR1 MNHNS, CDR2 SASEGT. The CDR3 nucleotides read TGTGCCAGCGAAACGAGGACAGGAGAGGGTGGCTACACCTTC. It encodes CASETRTGEGGYTF.

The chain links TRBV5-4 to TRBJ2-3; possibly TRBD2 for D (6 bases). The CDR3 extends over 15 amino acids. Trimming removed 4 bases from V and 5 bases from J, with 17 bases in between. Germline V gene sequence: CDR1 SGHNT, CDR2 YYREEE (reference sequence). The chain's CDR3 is CASSRRAGPKDTQYF. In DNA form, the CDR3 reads TGTGCCAGCAGCCGGAGGGCCGGTCCCAAAGATACGCAGTATTTT.

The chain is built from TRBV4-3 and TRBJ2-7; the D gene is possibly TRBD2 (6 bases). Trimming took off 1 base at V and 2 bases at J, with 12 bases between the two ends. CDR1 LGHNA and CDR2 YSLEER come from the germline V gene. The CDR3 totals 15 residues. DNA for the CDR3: TGCGCCAGCAGCCAAGGGCCTAGCGCAACCTACGAGCAGTACTTC. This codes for CASSQGPSATYEQYF.

DNA of the CDR3: TGTGCCAGTGGGAAAGCGGGAGCGTCCTACAATGAGCAGTTCTTC. It translates to CASGKAGASYNEQFF. The chain couples TRBV19 to TRBJ2-1; 8 bases agree with TRBD2. V was pared by 8 bases and J by 1 base, with 7 bases of the junction left unmatched. The CDR3 length is 15 residues. The germline V gene has CDR1 LNHDA and CDR2 SQIVND (reference sequence).

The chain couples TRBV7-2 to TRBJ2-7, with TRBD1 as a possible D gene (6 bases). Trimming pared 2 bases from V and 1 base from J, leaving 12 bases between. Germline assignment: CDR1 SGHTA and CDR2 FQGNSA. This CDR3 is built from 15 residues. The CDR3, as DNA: TGTGCCAGCAGCTTATACGGGGACAAATCCTACGAGCAGTACTTC. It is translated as CASSLYGDKSYEQYF.

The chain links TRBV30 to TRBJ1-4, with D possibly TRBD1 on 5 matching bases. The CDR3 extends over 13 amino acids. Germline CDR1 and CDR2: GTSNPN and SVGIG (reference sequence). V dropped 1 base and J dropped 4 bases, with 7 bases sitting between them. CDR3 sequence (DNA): TGTGCCTGGAGTGCGGGGGATAATGAAAAACTGTTTTTT. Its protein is CAWSAGDNEKLFF.

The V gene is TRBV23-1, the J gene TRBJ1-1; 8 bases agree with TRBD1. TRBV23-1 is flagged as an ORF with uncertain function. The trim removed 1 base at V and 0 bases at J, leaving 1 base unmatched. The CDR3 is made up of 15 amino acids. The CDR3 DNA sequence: TGCGCCAGCAGTCAATGGGGACAGGTGAACACTGAAGCTTTCTTT. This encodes CASSQWGQVNTEAFF.

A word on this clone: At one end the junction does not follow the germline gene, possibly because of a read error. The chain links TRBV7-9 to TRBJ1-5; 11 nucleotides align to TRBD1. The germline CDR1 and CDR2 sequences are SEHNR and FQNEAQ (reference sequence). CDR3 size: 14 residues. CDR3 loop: CSSSPGTGGQPQHF. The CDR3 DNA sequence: TGTTCCAGCAGCCCAGGGACAGGGGGTCAGCCCCAGCATTTT.

The CDR3 DNA reads as TGTGCCAGCAGCGTGAATCCGGACAGGGACTACGAGCAGTACTTC. Its translation: CASSVNPDRDYEQYF. This chain connects TRBV9 to TRBJ2-7; 8 positions agree with TRBD1. The ends lost 2 bases at V and 3 bases at J; junction bases unmatched: 7. In germline, CDR1 is SGDLS, CDR2 YYNGEE. This CDR3 is built from 15 residues.

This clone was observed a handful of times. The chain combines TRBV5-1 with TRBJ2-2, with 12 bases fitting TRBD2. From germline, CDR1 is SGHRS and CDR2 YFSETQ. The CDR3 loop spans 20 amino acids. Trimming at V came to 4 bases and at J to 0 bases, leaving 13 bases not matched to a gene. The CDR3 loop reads CASSRLRTSGIGANTGELFF. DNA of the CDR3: TGCGCCAGCAGCCGGTTAAGGACTAGCGGGATAGGGGCGAACACCGGGGAGCTGTTTTTT.

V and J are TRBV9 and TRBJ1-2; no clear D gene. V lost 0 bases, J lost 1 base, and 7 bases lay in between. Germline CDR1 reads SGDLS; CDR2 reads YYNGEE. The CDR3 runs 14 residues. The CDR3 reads CASSVAPSNYGYTF. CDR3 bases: TGTGCCAGCAGCGTAGCCCCCAGTAACTATGGCTACACCTTC.